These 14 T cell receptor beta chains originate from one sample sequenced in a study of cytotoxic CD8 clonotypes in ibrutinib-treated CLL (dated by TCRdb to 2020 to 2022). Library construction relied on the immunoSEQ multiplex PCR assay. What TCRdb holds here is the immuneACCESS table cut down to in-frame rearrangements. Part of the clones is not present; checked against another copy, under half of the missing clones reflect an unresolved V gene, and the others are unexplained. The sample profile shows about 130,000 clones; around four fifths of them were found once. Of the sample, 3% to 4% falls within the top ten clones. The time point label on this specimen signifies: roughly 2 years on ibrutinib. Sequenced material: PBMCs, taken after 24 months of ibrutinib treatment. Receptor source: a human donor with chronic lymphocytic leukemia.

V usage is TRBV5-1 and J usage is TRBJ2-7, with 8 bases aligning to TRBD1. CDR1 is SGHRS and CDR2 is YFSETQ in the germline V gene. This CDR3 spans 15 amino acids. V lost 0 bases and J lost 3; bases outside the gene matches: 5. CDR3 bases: TGCGCCAGCAGCTTGGCCGCGACAGGGGTCTACGAGCAGTACTTC. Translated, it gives CASSLAATGVYEQYF.

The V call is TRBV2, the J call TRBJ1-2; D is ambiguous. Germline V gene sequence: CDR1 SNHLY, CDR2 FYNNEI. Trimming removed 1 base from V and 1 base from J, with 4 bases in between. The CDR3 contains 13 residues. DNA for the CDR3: TGTGCCAGCAGTGAAGGAGATAACTATGGCTACACCTTC. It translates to CASSEGDNYGYTF.

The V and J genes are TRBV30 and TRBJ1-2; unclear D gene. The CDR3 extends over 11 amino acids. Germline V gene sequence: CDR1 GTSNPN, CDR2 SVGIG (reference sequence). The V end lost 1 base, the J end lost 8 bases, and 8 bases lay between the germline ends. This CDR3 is CAWSARGGYTF. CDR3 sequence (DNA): TGTGCCTGGAGTGCGCGGGGAGGCTACACCTTC.

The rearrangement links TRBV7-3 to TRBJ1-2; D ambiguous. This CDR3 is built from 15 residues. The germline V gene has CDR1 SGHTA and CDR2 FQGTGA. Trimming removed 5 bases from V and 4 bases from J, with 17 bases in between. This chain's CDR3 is CASSSPTALGYGYTF. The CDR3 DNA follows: TGTGCCAGCAGCAGCCCTACAGCACTTGGCTATGGCTACACCTTC.

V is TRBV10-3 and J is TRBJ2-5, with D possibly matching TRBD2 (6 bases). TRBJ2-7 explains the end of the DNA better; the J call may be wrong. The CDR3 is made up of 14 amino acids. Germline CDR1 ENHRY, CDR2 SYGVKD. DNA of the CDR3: TGTGCCATCAAACCTAGCGTCTATTCGGGCGAGCAGTACTTC. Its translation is CAIKPSVYSGEQYF.

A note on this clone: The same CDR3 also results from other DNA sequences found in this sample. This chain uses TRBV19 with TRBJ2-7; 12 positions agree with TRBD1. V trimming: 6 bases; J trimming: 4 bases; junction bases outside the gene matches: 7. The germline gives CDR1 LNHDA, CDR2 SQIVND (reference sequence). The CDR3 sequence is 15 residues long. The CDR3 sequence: CASRIRDRGLYEQYF. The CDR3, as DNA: TGTGCCAGTAGGATCCGGGACAGGGGGCTATACGAGCAGTACTTC. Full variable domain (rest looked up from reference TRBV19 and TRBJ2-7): DGGITQSPKYLFRKEGQNVTLSCEQNLNHDAMYWYRQDPGQGLRLIYYSQIVNDFQKGDIAEGYSVSREKKESFPLTVTSAQKNPTAFYLCASRIRDRGLYEQYFGPGTRLTVT.

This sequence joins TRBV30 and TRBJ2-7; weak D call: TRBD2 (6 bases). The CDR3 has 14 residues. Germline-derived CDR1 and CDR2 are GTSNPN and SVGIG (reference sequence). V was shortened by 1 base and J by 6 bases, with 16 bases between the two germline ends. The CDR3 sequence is CAWSEGGGSREQYF. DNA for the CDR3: TGTGCCTGGAGTGAGGGAGGTGGATCTCGCGAGCAGTACTTC.

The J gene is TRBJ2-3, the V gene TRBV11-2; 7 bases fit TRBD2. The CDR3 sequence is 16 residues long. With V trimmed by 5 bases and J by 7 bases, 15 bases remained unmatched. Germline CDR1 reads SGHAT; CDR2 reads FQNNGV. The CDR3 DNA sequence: TGTGCCAGCAGCCCGACGAGCGGCGGGGGTGGGTATACGCAGTATTTT. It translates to CASSPTSGGGGYTQYF.

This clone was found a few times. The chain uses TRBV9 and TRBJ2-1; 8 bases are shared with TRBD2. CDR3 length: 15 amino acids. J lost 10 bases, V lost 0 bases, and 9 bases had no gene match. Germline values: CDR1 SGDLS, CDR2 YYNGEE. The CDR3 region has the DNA TGTGCCAGCAGCGTAGCCGGGACTAGATCTTTCGAGCAGTTCTTC. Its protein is CASSVAGTRSFEQFF.

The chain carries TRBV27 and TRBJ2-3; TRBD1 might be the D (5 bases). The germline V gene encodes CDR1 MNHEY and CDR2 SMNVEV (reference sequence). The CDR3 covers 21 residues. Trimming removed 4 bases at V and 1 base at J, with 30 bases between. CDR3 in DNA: TGTGCCAGCAGTTGTCTGGGGTCCCAGGTAAGACACCAGGGTCGCACAGATACGCAGTATTTT. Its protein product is CASSCLGSQVRHQGRTDTQYF.

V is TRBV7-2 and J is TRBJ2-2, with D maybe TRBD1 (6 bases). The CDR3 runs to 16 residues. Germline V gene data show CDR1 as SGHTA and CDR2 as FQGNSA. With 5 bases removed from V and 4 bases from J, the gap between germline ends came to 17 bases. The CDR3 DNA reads TGTGCCAGCAGCATGTCGGGACATATAATCACCGGGGAGCTGTTTTTT. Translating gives CASSMSGHIITGELFF.

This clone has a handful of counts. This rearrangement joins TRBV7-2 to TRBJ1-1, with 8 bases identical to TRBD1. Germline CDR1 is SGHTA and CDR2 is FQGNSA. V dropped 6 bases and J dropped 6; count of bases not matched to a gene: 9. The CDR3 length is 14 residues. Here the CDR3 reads CASRFGQGVAEAFF. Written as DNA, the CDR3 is TGTGCCAGCAGGTTTGGACAGGGTGTGGCTGAAGCTTTCTTT.

The CDR3 loop reads CASSSADSYSYEQYF. The CDR3 DNA reads TGTGCCAGCAGTTCCGCGGACAGCTACTCCTACGAGCAGTACTTC. This rearrangement joins TRBV6-6 to TRBJ2-7; D is perhaps TRBD1 (6 bases). The V and J ends lost 4 bases and 0 bases respectively, with 13 bases between them. CDR3 length equals 15 residues. Per germline, CDR1 MNHNY and CDR2 SVGAGI (reference sequence).

CDR3 bases: TGTGCCAGCAGTTTATCTTGGCAGGGAAACGAGCAGTACTTC. Translating it yields CASSLSWQGNEQYF. V usage is TRBV27 and J usage is TRBJ2-7; possible D gene TRBD1, 5 bases. CDR1 is MNHEY, CDR2 SMNVEV, per germline (reference sequence). The CDR3 extends over 14 amino acids. Trimming stripped 0 bases from V and 5 bases from J, with 11 bases between.